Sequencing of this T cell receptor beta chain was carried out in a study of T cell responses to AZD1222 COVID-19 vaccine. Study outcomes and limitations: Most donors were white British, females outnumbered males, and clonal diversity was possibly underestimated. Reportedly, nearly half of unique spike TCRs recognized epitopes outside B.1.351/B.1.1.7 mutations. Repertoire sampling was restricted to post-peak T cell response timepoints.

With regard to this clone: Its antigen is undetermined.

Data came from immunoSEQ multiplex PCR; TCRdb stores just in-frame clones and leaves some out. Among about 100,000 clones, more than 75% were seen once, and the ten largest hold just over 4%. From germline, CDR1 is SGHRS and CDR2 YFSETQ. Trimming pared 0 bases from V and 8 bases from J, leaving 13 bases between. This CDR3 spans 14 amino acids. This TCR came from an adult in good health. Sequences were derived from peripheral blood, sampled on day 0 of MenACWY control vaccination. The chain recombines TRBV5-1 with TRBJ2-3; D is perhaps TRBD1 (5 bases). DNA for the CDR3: TGCGCCAGCAGCTTGGGGGTACAGGATGGTACGCAGTATTTT. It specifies CASSLGVQDGTQYF.